This TCR beta chain appears in the sequencing data of a study of T cell repertoires in cytomegalovirus infection. Turning to the study itself: The public TCR beta signatures pointed to both CMV infection and matching HLA type. Study-level results: The cumulative frequency of public TCR beta families distinguished individuals who carried CMV together with the relevant HLA. CMV-specific HLA-C-restricted TCR beta clonotypes dominated the ex vivo response.

The table lists this clonotype with many counts. Antigen: not known. TCRdb passed the reads through MiXCR, listing each CDR3 protein once. This table holds around 450,000 distinct CDR3 sequences, 11% found once. Germline V lookup: CDR1 SGHNT, CDR2 YYREEE (reference sequence). The V end was cut by 4 bases, the J end by 4 bases, with 14 bases between. The CDR3 runs to 14 residues. Sequencing was performed on PBMCs. This receptor was identified in a human donor in good health (CMV status not recorded). Some clones in this sample may be carry-over from other donors' samples. This chain uses TRBV5-4 with TRBJ2-5; D not resolved. The CDR3 loop is CASSPRWGAETQYF. The CDR3 nucleotides are TGTGCCAGCAGCCCGCGTTGGGGTGCAGAGACCCAGTACTTC.